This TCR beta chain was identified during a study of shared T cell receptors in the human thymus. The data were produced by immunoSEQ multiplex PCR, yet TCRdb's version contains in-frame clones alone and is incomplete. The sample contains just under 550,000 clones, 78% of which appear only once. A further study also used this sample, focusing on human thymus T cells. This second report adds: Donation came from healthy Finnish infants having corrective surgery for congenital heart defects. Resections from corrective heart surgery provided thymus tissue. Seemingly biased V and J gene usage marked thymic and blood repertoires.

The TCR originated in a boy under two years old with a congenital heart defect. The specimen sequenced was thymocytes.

The CDR3, as DNA: TGTGCCAGCAGCTTAGTTTCATTCCAAGAGACCCAGTACTTC. Amino acid sequence: CASSLVSFQETQYF. V gene TRBV7-2 combines with J gene TRBJ2-5; D gene unclear. CDR1 is SGHTA and CDR2 is FQGNSA in the germline V gene. The V end was cut by 1 base, the J end by 1 base, with 7 bases between. CDR3 length: 14 residues.